A selection of T cell receptor beta chains follows, all from one sample in a study of shared clonotypes between healthy human individuals. Clones were read by immunoSEQ multiplex PCR, and TCRdb kept only the in-frame ones, dropping some. Of around 340,000 clones in the sample, more than 60% were seen once. Sequencing was done on a sample of memory CD4+ T cells sorted from blood. The source is a man aged 30 to 45 in good health. Each CDR3 is given with its conserved first and last residue. The order of the fields is CDR3 length, V gene, clone size, J gene, D gene, CDR3 protein, CDR3 DNA. The D gene is left open where the match is weak. Part of the rows lack a size; the others show once, few, many or a class for expanded clones.

length: 14; V: TRBV11-2; size: once; J: TRBJ2-3; D: .; CDR3: CASSHALPALTQYF; DNA: TGTGCCAGCAGCCACGCCCTGCCGGCCCTAACGCAGTATTTT
length: 12; V: TRBV29-1; size: few; J: TRBJ2-5; D: TRBD1; CDR3: CSATGTEETQYF; DNA: TGCAGCGCAACCGGGACAGAAGAGACCCAGTACTTC
length: 13; V: TRBV30; size: .; J: TRBJ1-2; D: .; CDR3: CAWSALRGRGYTF; DNA: TGTGCCTGGAGTGCCCTGAGGGGTCGGGGCTACACCTTC
length: 13; V: TRBV7-9; size: .; J: TRBJ1-5; D: .; CDR3: CASSLGGMQPQHF; DNA: TGTGCCAGCAGCTTGGGGGGGATGCAGCCCCAGCATTTT
length: 17; V: TRBV5-4; size: .; J: TRBJ1-1; D: TRBD1; CDR3: CASSREPTGQGARKAFF; DNA: TGTGCCAGCAGCCGAGAACCCACCGGACAGGGGGCGCGTAAAGCTTTCTTT
length: 12; V: TRBV27; size: .; J: TRBJ2-5; D: .; CDR3: CASGWRQETQYF; DNA: TGTGCCAGCGGATGGAGACAAGAGACCCAGTACTTC
length: 16; V: TRBV19; size: .; J: TRBJ2-5; D: TRBD2; CDR3: CASSSSSGRAVKTQYF; DNA: TGTGCCAGTAGTAGCTCTAGCGGGAGGGCCGTAAAGACCCAGTACTTC
length: 14; V: TRBV5-1; size: .; J: TRBJ2-5; D: .; CDR3: CASSSQGLGETQYF; DNA: TGCGCCAGCAGCTCCCAGGGTCTGGGAGAGACCCAGTACTTC
length: 14; V: TRBV5-1; size: .; J: TRBJ2-3; D: .; CDR3: CASSLQDGADTQYF; DNA: TGCGCCAGCAGCTTGCAGGATGGGGCAGATACGCAGTATTTT
length: 12; V: TRBV19; size: .; J: TRBJ1-1; D: .; CDR3: CASSRTATEAFF; DNA: TGTGCCAGTAGTAGGACAGCTACTGAAGCTTTCTTT
length: 13; V: TRBV9; size: once; J: TRBJ2-3; D: TRBD2; CDR3: CATALAGADTQYF; DNA: TGTGCCACCGCACTAGCGGGGGCAGATACGCAGTATTTT
length: 19; V: TRBV5-5; size: .; J: TRBJ2-7; D: TRBD2; CDR3: CASSFLGIAGPLHTYEQYF; DNA: TGTGCCAGCAGCTTCTTGGGTATAGCGGGGCCCCTTCACACCTACGAGCAGTACTTC
length: 15; V: TRBV4-2; size: .; J: TRBJ2-5; D: .; CDR3: CASSQEGADQETQYF; DNA: TGTGCCAGCAGCCAAGAGGGGGCAGACCAAGAGACCCAGTACTTC
length: 15; V: TRBV5-4; size: .; J: TRBJ2-1; D: TRBD2; CDR3: CASKLAGGTKNEQFF; DNA: TGTGCCAGCAAACTAGCGGGAGGGACGAAGAATGAGCAGTTCTTC
length: 14; V: TRBV4-3; size: .; J: TRBJ2-7; D: .; CDR3: CASSQDTGSGEQYF; DNA: TGCGCCAGCAGCCAAGATACAGGGAGCGGCGAGCAGTACTTC
length: 16; V: TRBV6-1; size: .; J: TRBJ2-2; D: TRBD1; CDR3: CASSDRTGVITGELFF; DNA: TGTGCCAGCAGTGACAGGACAGGGGTTATCACCGGGGAGCTGTTTTTT
length: 13; V: TRBV5-1; size: .; J: TRBJ2-5; D: .; CDR3: CASSVTVQETQYF; DNA: TGCGCCAGCAGCGTGACAGTCCAAGAGACCCAGTACTTC
length: 12; V: TRBV5-4; size: .; J: TRBJ2-7; D: TRBD1; CDR3: CANPKDRDEQYF; DNA: TGTGCCAACCCTAAGGACAGGGACGAGCAGTACTTC
length: 16; V: TRBV7-8; size: .; J: TRBJ2-1; D: TRBD1; CDR3: CASSLGDRGSYNEQFF; DNA: TGTGCCAGCAGCTTAGGGGACAGGGGCTCCTACAATGAGCAGTTCTTC
length: 16; V: TRBV28; size: .; J: TRBJ2-3; D: TRBD2; CDR3: CASSAGGSGGTDTQYF; DNA: TGTGCCAGCAGTGCAGGGGGTAGCGGGGGTACAGATACGCAGTATTTT